The 5 T cell receptor beta chains below all came from one sample that was sequenced in a study of blood T cell repertoires in COVID-19. Repertoires were generated with immunoSEQ multiplex PCR, while TCRdb's copy carries only in-frame clones and drops some. The table has tens of thousands of clones, more than 85% seen once. The material sequenced was peripheral blood. Receptor source: a human donor with active COVID-19. The donor label of this sample is uncertain.

The rearrangement uses TRBV5-1 and TRBJ2-2, with D possibly being TRBD1 (5 bases). The ends were cut back, 1 base at V and 4 bases at J, with 8 bases in the middle. CDR1 and CDR2 from the germline V gene are SGHRS and YFSETQ. This CDR3 spans 14 amino acids. The CDR3 protein is CASSLRQTTGELFF. Written as DNA, the CDR3 is TGCGCCAGCAGCTTGCGACAGACCACCGGGGAGCTGTTTTTT.

This clone has just one count. The chain has TRBV4-2 and TRBJ2-1; 10 positions agree with TRBD2. The CDR3 length is 18 residues. V lost 4 bases and J lost 7; bases outside the gene matches: 16. Looked up from germline, CDR1 is LGHNA and CDR2 is YNFKEQ. This chain's CDR3 is CASSRARVVAGGGNEQFF. CDR3 nucleotides: TGTGCCAGCAGCCGGGCGAGGGTTGTAGCGGGGGGCGGTAATGAGCAGTTCTTC.

J is TRBJ1-3 and V is TRBV3-1 (or the pseudogene TRBV3-2); D is unclear. The CDR3 has 16 amino acids. The V gene lost 0 bases and the J gene lost 3 bases, with 12 bases spanning the gap. Germline CDR1 LGHDT, CDR2 YNNKEL (reference sequence). The CDR3 nucleotides read TGTGCCAGCAGCCAAGAGCCAGGCTCTTTTGGAAACACCATATATTTT. This translates into CASSQEPGSFGNTIYF.

V usage is TRBV9 and J usage is TRBJ2-5; 9 nucleotides match TRBD2. CDR1 and CDR2 from the germline V gene are SGDLS and YYNGEE. After removal of 0 bases from V and 4 bases from J, the junction contained 10 bases not matched to a gene. This CDR3 contains 17 residues. This CDR3 is CASSVDPAGGSLETQYF. The CDR3 region has the DNA TGTGCCAGCAGCGTAGATCCAGCGGGGGGATCCCTAGAGACCCAGTACTTC.

The chain employs TRBV7-9 and TRBJ1-4, with D possibly matching TRBD1 (6 bases). V lost 5 bases and J 8 bases, leaving 21 bases between the germline ends. The CDR3 has 16 amino acids. Germline V CDR1 and CDR2: SEHNR, FQNEAQ (reference sequence). CDR3 nucleotide sequence: TGTGCCAGCAGCCCCGGACAGACCATTACGGGGGAAAAACTGTTTTTT. Translated, it gives CASSPGQTITGEKLFF.